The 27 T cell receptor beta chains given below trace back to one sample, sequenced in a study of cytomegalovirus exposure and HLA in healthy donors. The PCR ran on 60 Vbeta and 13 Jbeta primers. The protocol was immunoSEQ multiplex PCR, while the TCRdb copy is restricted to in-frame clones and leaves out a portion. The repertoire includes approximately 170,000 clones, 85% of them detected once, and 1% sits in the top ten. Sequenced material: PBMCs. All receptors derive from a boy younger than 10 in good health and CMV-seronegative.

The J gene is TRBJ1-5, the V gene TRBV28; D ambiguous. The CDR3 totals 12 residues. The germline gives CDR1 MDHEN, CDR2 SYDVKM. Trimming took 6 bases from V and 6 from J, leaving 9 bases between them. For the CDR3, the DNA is TGTGCCAGCAGCCCTAAACGTCAGCCCCAGCATTTT. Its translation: CASSPKRQPQHF.

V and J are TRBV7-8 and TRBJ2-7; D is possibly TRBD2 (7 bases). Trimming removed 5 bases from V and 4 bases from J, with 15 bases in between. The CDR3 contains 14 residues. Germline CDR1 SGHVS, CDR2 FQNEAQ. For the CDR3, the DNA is TGTGCCAGCAGCCTCCGCGGGGGCATTTACGAGCAGTACGTC. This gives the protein CASSLRGGIYEQYV.

The DNA for the CDR3 is TGTGCCAGCAGTGTTGGGCTTTCCCAAGAGACCCAGTACTTC. It is translated as CASSVGLSQETQYF. This sequence joins TRBV2 and TRBJ2-5; D ambiguous. The CDR3 consists of 14 residues. V lost 4 bases to trimming and J lost 1 base, with 10 bases between them. Germline-derived CDR1 and CDR2 are SNHLY and FYNNEI.

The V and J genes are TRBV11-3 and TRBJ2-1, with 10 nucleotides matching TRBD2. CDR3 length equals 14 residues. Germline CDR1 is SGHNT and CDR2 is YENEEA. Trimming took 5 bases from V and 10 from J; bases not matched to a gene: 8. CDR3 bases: TGTGCCAGCAGCCCCAGCGGGAGGGCCAGGGAGCAGTTCTTC. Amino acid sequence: CASSPSGRAREQFF.

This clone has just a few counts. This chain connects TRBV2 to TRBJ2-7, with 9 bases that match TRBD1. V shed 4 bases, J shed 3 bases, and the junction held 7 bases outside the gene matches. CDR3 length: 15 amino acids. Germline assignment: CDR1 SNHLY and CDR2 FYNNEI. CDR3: CASSAPGQGLYEQYF. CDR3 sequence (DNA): TGTGCCAGCAGTGCCCCGGGACAGGGACTCTACGAGCAGTACTTC.

Here the CDR3 DNA reads TGTGCCAGCAGTACAGGGGAGGATGAGCAGTACGTC. It yields the protein CASSTGEDEQYV. The V and J genes are TRBV6-1 and TRBJ2-7; D may be TRBD1 (7 bases). Trimming pared 5 bases from V and 7 bases from J, leaving 12 bases between. The germline V gene has CDR1 MNHNS and CDR2 SASEGT. The length of the CDR3 is 12 residues.

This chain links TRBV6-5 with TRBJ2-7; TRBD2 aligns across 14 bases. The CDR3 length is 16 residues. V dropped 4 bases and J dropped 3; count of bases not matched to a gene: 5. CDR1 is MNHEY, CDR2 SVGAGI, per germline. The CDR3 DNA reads TGTGCCAGCAGTTTGGGACTAGCGGGAGCGGGCTACGAGCAGTACTTC. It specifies CASSLGLAGAGYEQYF.

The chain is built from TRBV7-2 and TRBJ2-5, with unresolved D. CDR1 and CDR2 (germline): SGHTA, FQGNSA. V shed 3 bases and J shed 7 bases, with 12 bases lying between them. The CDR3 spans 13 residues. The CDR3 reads CASSFEAVGTQYF. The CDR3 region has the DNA TGTGCCAGCAGCTTTGAGGCGGTTGGGACCCAGTACTTC.

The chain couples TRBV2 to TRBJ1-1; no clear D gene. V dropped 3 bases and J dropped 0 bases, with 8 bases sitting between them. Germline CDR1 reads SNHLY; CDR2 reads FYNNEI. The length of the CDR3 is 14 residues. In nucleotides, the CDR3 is TGTGCCAGCAGTGATAGCCACTTGAACACTGAAGCTTTCTTT. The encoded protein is CASSDSHLNTEAFF.

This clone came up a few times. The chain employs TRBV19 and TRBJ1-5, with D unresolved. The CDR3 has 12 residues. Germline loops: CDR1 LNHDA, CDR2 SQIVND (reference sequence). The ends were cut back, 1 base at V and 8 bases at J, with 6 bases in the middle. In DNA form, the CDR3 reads TGTGCCAGTAGTATAGTCGGGAAGCCCCAGCATTTT. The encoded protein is CASSIVGKPQHF.

The CDR3 DNA sequence: TGTGCCAGCAGGAGGGGGGGGGCGGGAGCGTCCACAGATACGCAGTATTTT. Encoded protein: CASRRGGAGASTDTQYF. This chain connects TRBV2 to TRBJ2-3; possible D gene TRBD2, 7 bases. V was pared by 6 bases and J by 2 bases, with 21 bases between. Germline CDR1 is SNHLY and CDR2 is FYNNEI. The CDR3 is 17 amino acids.

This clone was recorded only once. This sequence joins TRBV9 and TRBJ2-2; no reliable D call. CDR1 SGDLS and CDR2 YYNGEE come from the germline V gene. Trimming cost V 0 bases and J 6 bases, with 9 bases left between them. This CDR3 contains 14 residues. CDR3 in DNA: TGTGCCAGCAGCGTAGCGGTGCGTGCCGGGGAGCTGTTTTTT. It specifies CASSVAVRAGELFF.

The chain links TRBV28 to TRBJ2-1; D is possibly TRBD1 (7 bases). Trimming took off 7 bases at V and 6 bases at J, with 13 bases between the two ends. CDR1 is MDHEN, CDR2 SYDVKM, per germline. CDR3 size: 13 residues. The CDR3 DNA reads TGTGCCAGCAAGGAGGGGGCCATCAATGAGCAGTTCTTC. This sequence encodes CASKEGAINEQFF.

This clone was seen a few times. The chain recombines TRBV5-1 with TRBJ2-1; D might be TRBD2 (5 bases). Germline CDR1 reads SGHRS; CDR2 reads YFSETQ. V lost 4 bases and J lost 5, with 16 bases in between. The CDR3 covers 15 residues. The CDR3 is CASSHTLGLHNEQFF. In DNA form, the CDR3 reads TGCGCCAGCAGCCACACACTAGGACTTCACAATGAGCAGTTCTTC.

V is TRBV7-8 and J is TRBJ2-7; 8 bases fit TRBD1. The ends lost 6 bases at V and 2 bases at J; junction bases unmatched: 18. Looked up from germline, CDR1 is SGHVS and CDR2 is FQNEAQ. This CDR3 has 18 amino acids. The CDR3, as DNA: TGTGCCAGCAGTCCAGAAAGGCCAGGGGGCGCGAGGACCTACGAGCAGTACGTC. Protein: CASSPERPGGARTYEQYV.

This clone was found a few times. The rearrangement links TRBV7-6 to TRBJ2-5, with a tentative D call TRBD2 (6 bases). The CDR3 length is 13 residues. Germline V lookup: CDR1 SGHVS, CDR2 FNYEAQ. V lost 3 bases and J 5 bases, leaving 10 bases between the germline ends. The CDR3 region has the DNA TGTGCCAGCAGCTTCTCAGGGAGGGAGACCCAGTACTTC. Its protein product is CASSFSGRETQYF. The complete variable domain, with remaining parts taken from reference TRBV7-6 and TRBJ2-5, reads GAGVSQSPRYKVTKRGQDVALRCDPISGHVSLYWYRQALGQGPEFLTYFNYEAQQDKSGLPNDRFSAERPEGSISTLTIQRTEQRDSAMYRCASSFSGRETQYFGPGTRLLVL.

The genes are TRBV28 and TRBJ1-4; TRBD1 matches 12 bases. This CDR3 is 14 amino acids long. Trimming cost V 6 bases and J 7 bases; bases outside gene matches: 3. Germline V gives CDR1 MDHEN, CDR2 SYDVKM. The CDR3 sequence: CASRTGQGAEKLFF. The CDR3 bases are TGTGCCAGCAGAACGGGACAGGGGGCTGAAAAACTGTTTTTT. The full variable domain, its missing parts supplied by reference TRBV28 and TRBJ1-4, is DVKVTQSSRYLVKRTGEKVFLECVQDMDHENMFWYRQDPGLGLRLIYFSYDVKMKEKGDIPEGYSVSREKKERFSLILESASTNQTSMYLCASRTGQGAEKLFFGSGTQLSVL.

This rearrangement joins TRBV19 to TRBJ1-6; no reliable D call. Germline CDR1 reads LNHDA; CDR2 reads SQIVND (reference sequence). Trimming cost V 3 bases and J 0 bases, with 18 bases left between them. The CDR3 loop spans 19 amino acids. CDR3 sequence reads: CASSMGGEGGSSYNSPLHF. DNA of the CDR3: TGTGCCAGTAGTATGGGAGGTGAAGGCGGAAGCTCCTATAATTCACCCCTCCACTTT.

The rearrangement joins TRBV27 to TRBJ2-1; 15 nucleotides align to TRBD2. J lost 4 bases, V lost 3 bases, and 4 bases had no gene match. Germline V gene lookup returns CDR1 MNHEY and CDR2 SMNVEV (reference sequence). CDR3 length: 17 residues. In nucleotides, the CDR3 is TGTGCCAGCAGTTTTCTCGGACTAGCGGGGGGGTACAATGAGCAGTTCTTC. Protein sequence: CASSFLGLAGGYNEQFF.

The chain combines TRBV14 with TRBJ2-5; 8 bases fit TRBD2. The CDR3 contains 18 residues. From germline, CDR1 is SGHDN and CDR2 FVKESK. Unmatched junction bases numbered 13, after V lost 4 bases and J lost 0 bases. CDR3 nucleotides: TGTGCCAGCAGCCCTAACCATTTTAGCGGGACCGACCAAGAGACCCAGTACTTC. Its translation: CASSPNHFSGTDQETQYF.

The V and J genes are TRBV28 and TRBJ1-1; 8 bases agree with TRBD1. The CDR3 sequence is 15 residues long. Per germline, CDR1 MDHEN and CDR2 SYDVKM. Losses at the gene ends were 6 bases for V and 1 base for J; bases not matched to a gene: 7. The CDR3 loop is CASRLQGAGNTEAFF. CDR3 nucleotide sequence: TGTGCCAGCAGACTTCAGGGGGCGGGGAACACTGAAGCTTTCTTT.

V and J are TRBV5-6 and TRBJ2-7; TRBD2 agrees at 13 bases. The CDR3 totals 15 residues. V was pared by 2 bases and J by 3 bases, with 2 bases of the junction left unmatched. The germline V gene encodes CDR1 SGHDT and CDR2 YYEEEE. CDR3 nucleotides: TGTGCCAGCAGCTTTGGACTAGCGGGAGTCTACGAGCAGTACTTC. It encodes CASSFGLAGVYEQYF.

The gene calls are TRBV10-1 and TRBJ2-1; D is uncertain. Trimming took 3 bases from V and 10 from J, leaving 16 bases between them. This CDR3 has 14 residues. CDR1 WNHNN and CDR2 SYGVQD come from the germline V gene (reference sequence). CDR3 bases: TGCGCCAGCAGTGAAGGTCTAGGAATAAGGGAGCAGTTCTTC. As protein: CASSEGLGIREQFF.

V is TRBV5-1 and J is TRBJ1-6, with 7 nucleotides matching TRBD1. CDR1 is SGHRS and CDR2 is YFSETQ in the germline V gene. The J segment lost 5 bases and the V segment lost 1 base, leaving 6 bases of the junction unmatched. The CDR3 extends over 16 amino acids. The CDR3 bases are TGCGCCAGCAGCTTGAAGGGGGCGGGACATAATTCACCCCTCCACTTT. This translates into CASSLKGAGHNSPLHF.

The CDR3 DNA sequence: TGTGCCAGCAGCAAAGGAAATGAGACAGATAGCCTAAGCTCCTACGAGCAGTACTTC. Its protein product is CASSKGNETDSLSSYEQYF. The gene calls are TRBV21-1 and TRBJ2-7; no check of the table's D call, TRBD1, against the DNA was made. TRBV21-1 is shown as a pseudogene. CDR3 size: 19 residues.

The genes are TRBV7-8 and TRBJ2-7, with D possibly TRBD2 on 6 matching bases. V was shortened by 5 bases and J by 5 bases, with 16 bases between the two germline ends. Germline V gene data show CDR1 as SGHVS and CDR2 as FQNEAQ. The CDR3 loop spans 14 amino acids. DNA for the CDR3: TGTGCCAGCAGCCTAAACCCGGGGGAGGACGAGCAGTACTTC. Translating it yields CASSLNPGEDEQYF. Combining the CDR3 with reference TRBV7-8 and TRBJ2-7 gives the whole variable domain GAGVSQSPRYKVAKRGQDVALRCDPISGHVSLFWYQQALGQGPEFLTYFQNEAQLDKSGLPSDRFFAERPEGSVSTLKIQRTQQEDSAVYLCASSLNPGEDEQYFGPGTRLTVT.

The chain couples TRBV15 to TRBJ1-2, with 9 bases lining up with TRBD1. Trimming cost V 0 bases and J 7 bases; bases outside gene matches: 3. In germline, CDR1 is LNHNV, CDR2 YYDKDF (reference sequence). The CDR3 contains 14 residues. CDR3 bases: TGTGCCACCAGCAGAGATACAGGGGGCTGTGGCTACACCTTC. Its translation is CATSRDTGGCGYTF.